These T cell receptor beta chains were read from a single sample in a study of T cell responses to AZD1222 COVID-19 vaccine. Clones were sequenced by immunoSEQ multiplex PCR, and TCRdb holds only the in-frame ones, with some missing. The repertoire table contains over 120,000 clones. The sequenced sample was peripheral blood. All receptors come from an adult in good health. Both conserved end residues are part of each CDR3. D genes are given only for firm matches.

- | TRBJ1-4 | TRBV6-1 | TGTGCCAGCAGTGAGCTGACCGGAATTAATGAAAAACTGTTTTTT | CASSELTGINEKLFF
- | TRBJ2-3 | TRBV5-1 | TGCGCCAGCAGCTTGAACAACTTCCCTGGGACAGATACGCAGTATTTT | CASSLNNFPGTDTQYF
TRBD2 | TRBJ2-1 | TRBV7-3 | TGTGCCAGCAGCTTAATTAGGGGAGGGGAGCAGTTCTTC | CASSLIRGGEQFF
- | TRBJ1-6 | TRBV7-8 | TGTGCCAGCAGCTTAGCACGGTATAATTCACCCCTCCACTTT | CASSLARYNSPLHF
TRBD1 | TRBJ1-2 | TRBV3-1/TRBV3-2 | TGTGCCAGCAGCCGGCATAGGACAGGGCACTTAGGTCGCTACACCTTC | CASSRHRTGHLGRYTF
- | TRBJ1-1 | TRBV10-1 | TGCGCCAGCAGTGAGCGGCGGGCTTTCTTT | CASSERRAFF
- | TRBJ1-1 | TRBV4-1 | TGCGCCAGCGGTCTGGTACAGGGTGTCCCTGAAGCTTTCTTT | CASGLVQGVPEAFF
- | TRBJ1-4 | TRBV6-1 | TGTGCCAGCAGTGAAAGTATGATGCAGGGAGGGGGAAAACTGTTTTTT | CASSESMMQGGGKLFF
- | TRBJ1-1 | TRBV10-3 | TGTGCCATCAGTGACTCGAAGGGTAATGAAGCTTTCTTT | CAISDSKGNEAFF
- | TRBJ1-2 | TRBV10-3 | TGTGCCATCAGTGAGTCGTTGGCAGGGAGGCTTTATGGCTACACCTTC | CAISESLAGRLYGYTF
TRBD1 | TRBJ1-2 | TRBV4-1 | TGCGCCAGCAGCCAAGGAGTCGGACAGGGGGCGGTTAGGGGCTACACCTTC | CASSQGVGQGAVRGYTF
TRBD1 | TRBJ1-5 | TRBV6-4 | TGTGCCAGCAGTGTCGGCAGGGGGGGGAGGTATAGCAATCAGCCCCAGCATTTT | CASSVGRGGRYSNQPQHF
- | TRBJ2-5 | TRBV19 | TGTGCCAGTAGTACCCCTCTGGGGCGGCAGGGGACCCAGTACTTC | CASSTPLGRQGTQYF
- | TRBJ2-5 | TRBV6-2/TRBV6-3 | TGTGCCAGCAGTTCTGAGGGGGGGGCAGGAGAGACCCAGTACTTC | CASSSEGGAGETQYF
- | TRBJ2-3 | TRBV10-3 | TGTGCCATCCGGGGGTCGGACACAGATACGCAGTATTTT | CAIRGSDTDTQYF
- | TRBJ2-7 | TRBV6-5 | TGTGCCAGCGCAGGGGTACCCTACGAGCAGTACTTC | CASAGVPYEQYF
- | TRBJ2-1 | TRBV28 | TGTGCCAGCGCAAGGGGGGGCTCTTTGAATGAGCAGTTCTTC | CASARGGSLNEQFF
- | TRBJ1-1 | TRBV4-2 | TGTGCCAGCAGCCAAGACTCTGGGGGCGGGCGAACGTTGGCTTTCTTT | CASSQDSGGGRTLAFF
- | TRBJ1-4 | TRBV23-1 | TGCGCCAGCAGCCGTAGGGTGGGCCGGCCGACGGAAAAACTGTTTTTT | CASSRRVGRPTEKLFF
TRBD1 | TRBJ1-1 | TRBV28 | TGTGCCAGCAGTCCTCCCACAGGGGGTAAAGCTTTCTTT | CASSPPTGGKAFF
- | TRBJ2-2 | TRBV28 | TGTGCCAGCAGTTTTCAGGGGCGCTGGACCGGGGAGCTGTTTTTT | CASSFQGRWTGELFF
- | TRBJ1-5 | TRBV9 | TGTGCCAGCAGCCCCGGTGGTGTAGGCCAGCCCCAGCATTTT | CASSPGGVGQPQHF
- | TRBJ1-6 | TRBV2 | TGTGCCAGCAGTGGTCCGGGGAGTAATTCACCCCTCCACTTT | CASSGPGSNSPLHF
TRBD2 | TRBJ2-7 | TRBV6-6 | TGTGCCAGCAGTCTAGCGGGGGGGCCAGTCCAATACTACGAGCAGTACTTC | CASSLAGGPVQYYEQYF
- | TRBJ1-3 | TRBV5-1 | TGCGCCAGCAGCACTGGACAGAATCCCTCTGGAAACACCATATATTTT | CASSTGQNPSGNTIYF
- | TRBJ2-5 | TRBV5-6 | TGTGCCAGCAGCTTGGTTTCAGGGTCCCCAGAGACCCAGTACTTC | CASSLVSGSPETQYF
- | TRBJ1-1 | TRBV30 | TGTGCCTGGGACAGCGCTAGGAACACTGAAGCTTTCTTT | CAWDSARNTEAFF
- | TRBJ1-1 | TRBV5-1 | TGCGCCAGCAGCTCACGGAGCGGACCAATGAACACTGAAGCTTTCTTT | CASSSRSGPMNTEAFF
- | TRBJ1-1 | TRBV3-1/TRBV3-2 | TGTGCCAGCAGAGACGCCAGTAGTAACACTGAAGCTTTCTTT | CASRDASSNTEAFF
TRBD1 | TRBJ1-1 | TRBV6-5 | TGTGCCAGCTTCCGGGACAGGGGCGGTAGGGCTTTCTTT | CASFRDRGGRAFF
TRBD1 | TRBJ1-2 | TRBV25-1 | TGTGCCAGCAGTTCCGGGACAGGAAATGGCTACACCTTC | CASSSGTGNGYTF
TRBD1 | TRBJ1-1 | TRBV27 | TGTGCCAGCAGTTCTAGACAGGGGGGGCACCCAAATGAAGCTTTCTTT | CASSSRQGGHPNEAFF
TRBD2 | TRBJ2-1 | TRBV9 | TGTGCCAGCAGCATAAGGGGTCCGACTAGCGGGGGCTCATACAATGAGCAGTTCTTC | CASSIRGPTSGGSYNEQFF
TRBD2 | TRBJ2-7 | TRBV5-1 | TGCGCCAGCAGCTTGGCCGGGGGGGCAGGCCTCTACGAGCAGTACTTC | CASSLAGGAGLYEQYF
- | TRBJ2-2 | TRBV6-5 | TGTGCCACCACGGAGAGGGGGGAGCTGTTTTTT | CATTERGELFF
- | TRBJ2-5 | TRBV28 | TGTGCCAGCCTACCCCTATTCGCGGTGGGGGCCCAGTACTTC | CASLPLFAVGAQYF
- | TRBJ2-3 | TRBV7-8 | TGTGCCAGCAGCCCCCCACGACTAGTTGGAGATACGCAGTATTTT | CASSPPRLVGDTQYF
- | TRBJ2-2 | TRBV29-1 | TGCAGCGCCCCCAAAAGGGACACCGGGGAGCTGTTTTTT | CSAPKRDTGELFF
- | TRBJ2-2 | TRBV30 | TGTGCCTGGAGTTTCATAAGCACCGGGGAGCTGTTTTTT | CAWSFISTGELFF
- | TRBJ1-2 | TRBV7-9 | TGTGCCAGCAGCCCAGTTTTGGGAGGGGGCTACACCTTC | CASSPVLGGGYTF
TRBD1 | TRBJ1-5 | TRBV5-6 | TGTGCCAGCAGCTCTCGGACAGGGTGGGGCAATCAGCCCCAGCATTTT | CASSSRTGWGNQPQHF
- | TRBJ1-1 | TRBV6-5 | TGTGCCAGCAGTTATACTGCCTTACACACTGAAGCTTTCTTT | CASSYTALHTEAFF
- | TRBJ1-6 | TRBV19 | TGTGCCAGTAGTATGGGGGGAGATTTCGGTTCACCCCTCCACTTT | CASSMGGDFGSPLHF
- | TRBJ2-2 | TRBV5-4 | TGTGCCAGCAGCTTCCAGGGGGGCGAGAACACCGGGGAGCTGTTTTTT | CASSFQGGENTGELFF
TRBD1 | TRBJ1-4 | TRBV7-8 | TGTGCCAGCAGCTTAGCAGGACAGGGTCGGGAAAAACTGTTTTTT | CASSLAGQGREKLFF
TRBD1 | TRBJ1-1 | TRBV5-1 | TGCGCCAGCAGCTTCCAGGGGGTTAACACTGAAGCTTTCTTT | CASSFQGVNTEAFF
TRBD1 | TRBJ2-3 | TRBV18 | TGTGCCAGCTCACCACAACAGGGGGCAACAGATACGCAGTATTTT | CASSPQQGATDTQYF
- | TRBJ2-7 | TRBV11-1 | TGTGCCAGCAGCTTAGAGGGGCGCGCCTACGAGCAGTACTTC | CASSLEGRAYEQYF
- | TRBJ1-6 | TRBV7-2 | TGTGCCAGCAGCTTAGAAGGGGCGCCAGACTCACCCCTCCACTTT | CASSLEGAPDSPLHF
TRBD2 | TRBJ2-3 | TRBV7-9 | TGTGCCAGCAGGAGCGGGAACACAGATACGCAGTATTTT | CASRSGNTDTQYF
- | TRBJ2-7 | TRBV7-2 | TGTGCCAGCAGCTACCGCGGGGGCCCATACGAGCAGTACTTC | CASSYRGGPYEQYF
- | TRBJ1-2 | TRBV3-1/TRBV3-2 | TGTGCCAGCAGCCGGCACAGCCCCAACTATGGCTACACCTTC | CASSRHSPNYGYTF
- | TRBJ2-7 | TRBV5-1 | TGCGCCAGCAGCTTTTTTCCCCCCAGGGGACCCCTCTCCTACGAGCAGTACTTC | CASSFFPPRGPLSYEQYF
TRBD1 | TRBJ1-2 | TRBV6-6 | TGTGCCAGCAGGGGACAGCCCTATGGCTACACCTTC | CASRGQPYGYTF
- | TRBJ1-1 | TRBV29-1 | TGCAGCGGAAGCGGAAAGGGGAACACTGAAGCTTTCTTT | CSGSGKGNTEAFF
- | TRBJ2-1 | TRBV12-5 | TGTGCTAGTGCCCTATCGACACATACGTTCTTC | CASALSTHTFF
TRBD1 | TRBJ1-2 | TRBV19 | TGTGCCAGTAGTGACAGGGGAGGCTATGGCTACACCTTC | CASSDRGGYGYTF